This T cell receptor beta chain was retrieved from a study of lymphopenia after photon versus proton radiotherapy. In the case of this clone: The antigen is unknown.

Study observations and caveats: Larger post-nadir TCR diversity loss correlated inversely with survival in deceased patients. Proton therapy kept repertoires fairly stable, unlike photons, which gained effector/memory cells.

Using immunoSEQ multiplex PCR, the repertoire was profiled, and TCRdb retains in-frame clones only, with some absent. The repertoire has around 30,000 clones, roughly 87% of them found once; the top ten carry 6.6%. This clonotype originated in a woman in her 70s with pancreatic cancer. Some clones in this sample may be carry-over from other donors' samples. The specimen was peripheral blood, collected from a patient treated with proton-based radiotherapy.

The CDR3 is CASSEGGSSYNEQFF. In DNA form, the CDR3 reads TGTGCCAGCAGTGAAGGCGGGAGCTCCTACAATGAGCAGTTCTTC. The V call is TRBV2, the J call TRBJ2-1; 7 bases align to TRBD2. The CDR3 length is 15 residues. Per the germline V gene, CDR1 is SNHLY and CDR2 is FYNNEI. Trimming took 1 base from V and 0 from J; bases not matched to a gene: 0.